The entry below gives a single T cell receptor (beta chain) sequence along with its context. The target antigen is unknown. These data come from a study of T cell responses to AZD1222 COVID-19 vaccine. Study-level points and caveats: Repertoires were collected only later (after the peak T cell response had occurred). Spike-specific TCR breadth and depth both grew after two AZD1222 doses.

The data were produced by immunoSEQ multiplex PCR, yet TCRdb's version contains in-frame clones alone and is incomplete. The sample shows approximately 100,000 clones, approximately 89% of them seen only once. The CDR3 spans 12 residues. Germline values: CDR1 MNHEY, CDR2 SVGAGI. V was clipped by 2 bases and J by 9 bases, with 5 bases between them. V gene TRBV6-5 combines with J gene TRBJ1-6; D is possibly TRBD1 (5 bases). This TCR came from an adult in good health. Sequenced here: peripheral blood, sampled on day 0 of AZD1222 vaccination. The CDR3 region has the DNA TGTGCCAGCAGTTACGGGGCTTCACCCCTCCACTTT. This encodes CASSYGASPLHF.